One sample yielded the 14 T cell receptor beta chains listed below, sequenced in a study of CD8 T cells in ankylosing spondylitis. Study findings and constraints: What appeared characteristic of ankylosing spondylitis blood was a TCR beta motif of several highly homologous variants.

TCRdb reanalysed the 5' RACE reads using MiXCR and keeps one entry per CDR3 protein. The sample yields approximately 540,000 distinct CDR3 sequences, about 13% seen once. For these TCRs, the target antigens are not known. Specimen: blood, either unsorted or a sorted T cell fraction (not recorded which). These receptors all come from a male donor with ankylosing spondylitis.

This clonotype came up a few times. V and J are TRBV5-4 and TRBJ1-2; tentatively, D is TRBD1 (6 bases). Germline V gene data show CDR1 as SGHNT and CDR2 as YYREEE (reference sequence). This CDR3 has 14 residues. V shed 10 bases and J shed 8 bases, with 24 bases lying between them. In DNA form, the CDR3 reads TGTGCCTCAAAAGAGGGGGGCGCCGACTTGGGCTACACCTTC. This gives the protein CASKEGGADLGYTF. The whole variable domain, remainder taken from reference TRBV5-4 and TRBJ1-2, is ETGVTQSPTHLIKTRGQQVTLRCSSQSGHNTVSWYQQALGQGPQFIFQYYREEENGRGNFPPRFSGLQFPNYSSELNVNALELDDSALYLCASKEGGADLGYTFGSGTRLTVV.

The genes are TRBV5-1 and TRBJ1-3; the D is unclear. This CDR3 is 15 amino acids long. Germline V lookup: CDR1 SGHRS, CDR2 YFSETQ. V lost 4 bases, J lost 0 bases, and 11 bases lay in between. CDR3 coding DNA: TGCGCCAGCAGCAATCCAGAAGGCTCTGGAAACACCATATATTTT. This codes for CASSNPEGSGNTIYF.

CDR3 protein: CASSSGTAISYEQYF. CDR3 nucleotide sequence: TGCGCCAGCAGCAGCGGGACAGCGATATCCTACGAGCAGTACTTC. The chain joins TRBV5-1 to TRBJ2-7; D could derive from TRBD1 or TRBD2 (7 bases each). V dropped 4 bases and J dropped 1 base, with 15 bases sitting between them. The CDR3 spans 15 residues. CDR1 is SGHRS and CDR2 is YFSETQ in the germline V gene.

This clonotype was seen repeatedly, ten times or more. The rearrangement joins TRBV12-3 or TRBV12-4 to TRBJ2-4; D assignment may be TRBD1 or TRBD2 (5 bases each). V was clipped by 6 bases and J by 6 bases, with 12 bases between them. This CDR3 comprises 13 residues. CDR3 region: CASSPSGGNIQYF. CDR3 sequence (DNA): TGTGCCAGCAGCCCGAGTGGGGGAAACATTCAGTACTTC.

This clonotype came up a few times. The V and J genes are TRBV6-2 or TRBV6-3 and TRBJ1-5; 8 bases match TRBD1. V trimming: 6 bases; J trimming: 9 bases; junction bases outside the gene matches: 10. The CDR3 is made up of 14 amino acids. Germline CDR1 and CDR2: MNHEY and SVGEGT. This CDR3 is CASSLRQGLTPQHF. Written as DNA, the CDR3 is TGTGCCAGCAGCCTACGACAGGGGTTGACGCCCCAGCATTTT.

DNA for the CDR3: TGTGCCAGCAGGTACTGGGGGGTGGATGATGGCTACACCTTC. It encodes CASRYWGVDDGYTF. This chain connects TRBV27 to TRBJ1-2; TRBD1 might be the D (5 bases). CDR3 length: 14 residues. CDR1 is MNHEY and CDR2 is SMNVEV in the germline V gene (reference sequence). V dropped 6 bases and J dropped 6 bases, with 17 bases sitting between them.

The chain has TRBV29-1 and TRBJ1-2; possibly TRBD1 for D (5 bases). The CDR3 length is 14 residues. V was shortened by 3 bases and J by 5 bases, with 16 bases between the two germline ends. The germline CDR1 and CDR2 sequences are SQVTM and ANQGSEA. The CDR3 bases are TGCAGCGTTGACGCTACAGGAAACGGGTATGGCTACACCTTC. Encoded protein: CSVDATGNGYGYTF.

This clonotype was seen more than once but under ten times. CDR3 region: CSATRPPKAQVGNQPQHF. CDR3 nucleotide sequence: TGCAGTGCTACGAGGCCACCTAAGGCTCAGGTCGGCAATCAGCCCCAGCATTTT. V and J are TRBV20-1 and TRBJ1-5; D gene unclear. V gave up 4 bases and J gave up 2 bases, with 24 bases separating them. Germline loops: CDR1 DFQATT, CDR2 SNEGSKA (reference sequence). This CDR3 has 18 residues.

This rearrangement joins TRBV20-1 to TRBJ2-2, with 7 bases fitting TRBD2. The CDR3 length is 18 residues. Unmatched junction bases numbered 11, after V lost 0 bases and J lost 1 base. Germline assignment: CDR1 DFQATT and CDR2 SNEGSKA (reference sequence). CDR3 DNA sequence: TGCAGTGCTAGAGATCTCTCCCCTAGCGGAGGGAACACCGGGGAGCTGTTTTTT. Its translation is CSARDLSPSGGNTGELFF.

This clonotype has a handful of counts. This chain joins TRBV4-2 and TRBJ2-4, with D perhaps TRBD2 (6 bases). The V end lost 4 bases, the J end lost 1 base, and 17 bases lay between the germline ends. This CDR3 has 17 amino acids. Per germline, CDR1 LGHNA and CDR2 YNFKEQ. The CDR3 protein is CASSPQWREDAKNIQYF. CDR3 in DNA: TGTGCCAGCAGCCCTCAATGGAGGGAGGACGCCAAAAACATTCAGTACTTC.

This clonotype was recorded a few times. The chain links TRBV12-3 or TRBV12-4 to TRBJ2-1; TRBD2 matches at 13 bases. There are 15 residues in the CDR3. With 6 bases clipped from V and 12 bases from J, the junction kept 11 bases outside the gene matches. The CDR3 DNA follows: TGTGCCAGCAGCCAAGGGACTAGCGGGGCACAGCGGCAGTTCTTC. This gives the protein CASSQGTSGAQRQFF.

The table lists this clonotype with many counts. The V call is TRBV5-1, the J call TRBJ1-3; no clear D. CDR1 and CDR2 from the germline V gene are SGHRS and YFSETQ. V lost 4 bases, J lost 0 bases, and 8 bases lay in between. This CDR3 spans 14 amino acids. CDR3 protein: CASSPVSSGNTIYF. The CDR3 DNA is TGCGCCAGCAGCCCCGTTTCCTCTGGAAACACCATATATTTT. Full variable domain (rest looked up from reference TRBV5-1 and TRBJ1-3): KAGVTQTPRYLIKTRGQQVTLSCSPISGHRSVSWYQQTPGQGLQFLFEYFSETQRNKGNFPGRFSGRQFSNSRSEMNVSTLELGDSALYLCASSPVSSGNTIYFGEGSWLTVV.

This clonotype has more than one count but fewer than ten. The CDR3 here is CASSEIGGAGAFF. The CDR3 DNA sequence: TGTGCCAGCAGTGAGATCGGAGGGGCTGGAGCTTTCTTT. The chain employs TRBV12-3 or TRBV12-4 and TRBJ1-1; weak D call: TRBD1 (5 bases). V shed 5 bases and J shed 10 bases, with 17 bases lying between them. This CDR3 has 13 residues.

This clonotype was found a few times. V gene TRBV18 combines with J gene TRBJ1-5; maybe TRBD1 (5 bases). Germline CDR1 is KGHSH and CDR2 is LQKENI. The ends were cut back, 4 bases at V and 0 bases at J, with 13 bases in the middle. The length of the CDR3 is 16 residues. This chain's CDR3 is CASSHKQAVSNQPQHF. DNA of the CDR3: TGTGCCAGCTCACACAAACAGGCCGTTAGCAATCAGCCCCAGCATTTT.